A single sample gave rise to the 17 T cell receptor beta chains below, sequenced in a study of shared clonotypes between healthy human individuals. Naive CD8 cells lacked CD45RO, underwent positive selection for CCR7 and left out terminally differentiated effector memory CD45RA+ cells. Clones were read by immunoSEQ multiplex PCR, and TCRdb kept only the in-frame ones, dropping some. The sample includes roughly 550,000 clones, about 95% of them seen just once. Sequencing used naive CD8+ T cells sorted from blood. These receptor sequences come from a woman in her 30s in good health.

With respect to this clone: The junction does not match germline at one end; this may be a read error. V and J are TRBV19 and TRBJ2-1; the D call may be TRBD1 or TRBD2 (5 bases each). CDR1 and CDR2 from the germline V gene are LNHDA and SQIVND (reference sequence). This CDR3 contains 13 residues. In DNA form, the CDR3 reads TGTGCCAGTAGTACCCGGGACCACAAGGAGCAGTTCTTC. The encoded protein is CASSTRDHKEQFF.

This chain connects TRBV29-1 to TRBJ2-3; 7 positions agree with TRBD2. Germline lookup yields CDR1 SQVTM and CDR2 ANQGSEA. CDR3 size: 17 residues. CDR3 bases: TGCAGTCACAAAGGGCGGGTGAGGGGAGGGCCAGCAGATACGCAGTATTTT. Translation gives CSHKGRVRGGPADTQYF.

The chain uses TRBV2 and TRBJ2-3; D is ambiguous. V was trimmed by 3 bases and J by 6 bases, leaving 4 bases between them. Germline V gene lookup returns CDR1 SNHLY and CDR2 FYNNEI. The CDR3 length is 11 residues. The CDR3 reads CASSELDTQYF. CDR3 DNA sequence: TGTGCCAGCAGTGAGTTGGATACGCAGTATTTT.

The chain employs TRBV5-4 and TRBJ1-1, with a weak D call TRBD1 (6 bases). V was clipped by 3 bases and J by 6 bases, with 9 bases between them. The CDR3 totals 12 residues. Germline V lookup: CDR1 SGHNT, CDR2 YYREEE (reference sequence). The CDR3: CASSSRGPEAFF. DNA of the CDR3: TGTGCCAGCAGCTCCAGGGGTCCTGAAGCTTTCTTT.

This chain links TRBV10-2 with TRBJ2-3, with D perhaps TRBD1 or TRBD2 (6 bases each). This CDR3 comprises 14 residues. With 0 bases removed from V and 4 bases from J, the gap between germline ends came to 8 bases. The germline CDR1 and CDR2 sequences are WSHSY and SAAADI. The DNA of the CDR3 is TGCGCCAGCAGTGAGTCCGGGGGCGCAGATACGCAGTATTTT. It encodes CASSESGGADTQYF.

The chain carries TRBV19 and TRBJ2-1; no clear D. The CDR3 is 15 residues long. Trimming shortened V by 9 bases and J by 0 bases, and 15 bases separated the two germline ends. Germline lookup yields CDR1 LNHDA and CDR2 SQIVND (reference sequence). CDR3 nucleotides: TGTGCCAGCACCATCGGCTCAAGCTCCTACAATGAGCAGTTCTTC. This gives the protein CASTIGSSSYNEQFF.

J is TRBJ1-2 and V is TRBV9; D is uncertain. CDR1 is SGDLS and CDR2 is YYNGEE in the germline V gene. Trimming left V 5 bases short and J 7 bases short, with 12 bases between. The CDR3 runs 12 residues. The CDR3, as DNA: TGTGCCAGCAGTCCGGGGTCGGGTGGCTACACCTTC. Its protein is CASSPGSGGYTF.

V gene TRBV29-1 combines with J gene TRBJ2-1; D tentatively reads TRBD1 or TRBD2 (5 bases each). CDR3 length: 15 amino acids. Germline values: CDR1 SQVTM, CDR2 ANQGSEA. The V and J ends lost 2 bases and 1 base respectively, with 12 bases between them. The CDR3 DNA reads as TGCAGCGTTGAAACGGGACGGAGTTCCTACAATGAGCAGTTCTTC. The encoded protein is CSVETGRSSYNEQFF.

Of note for this clone: The sample carries other DNA sequences with the same CDR3. The chain joins TRBV18 to TRBJ2-7; 9 bases match TRBD1. The length of the CDR3 is 15 residues. Germline CDR1 is KGHSH and CDR2 is LQKENI. With V trimmed by 3 bases and J by 4 bases, 7 bases remained unmatched. This CDR3 reads CASSPTGGYSYEQYF. CDR3 nucleotides: TGTGCCAGCTCACCCACAGGGGGCTATTCTTACGAGCAGTACTTC.

The V call is TRBV6-6, the J call TRBJ2-7; 8 nucleotides agree with TRBD1. Per germline, CDR1 MNHNY and CDR2 SVGAGI (reference sequence). CDR3 length equals 15 residues. J was trimmed by 2 bases and V by 0 bases; bases with no gene match: 3. The CDR3 DNA reads TGTGCCAGCAGTTACTCGACAGGGGCCACCTACGAGCAGTACTTC. Translated, it gives CASSYSTGATYEQYF.

This chain links TRBV19 with TRBJ2-2; the D is unclear. V dropped 0 bases and J dropped 5 bases, with 4 bases sitting between them. This CDR3 has 13 residues. Germline V lookup: CDR1 LNHDA, CDR2 SQIVND (reference sequence). CDR3: CASSIDTTGELFF. In DNA form, the CDR3 reads TGTGCCAGTAGTATAGATACAACCGGGGAGCTGTTTTTT.

This sequence joins TRBV27 and TRBJ2-3; possible D gene TRBD1, 5 bases. Trimming took off 2 bases at V and 1 base at J, with 10 bases between the two ends. From germline, CDR1 is MNHEY and CDR2 SMNVEV (reference sequence). The CDR3 has 15 amino acids. DNA for the CDR3: TGTGCCAGCAGTTTACTTAGGGGCGGCACAGATACGCAGTATTTT. Translating gives CASSLLRGGTDTQYF.

Details on this clone: In the same sample, other DNA sequences code for this CDR3. The chain combines TRBV27 with TRBJ2-6; D gene unclear. The germline CDR1 and CDR2 sequences are MNHEY and SMNVEV (reference sequence). The CDR3 is made up of 14 amino acids. Trimming removed 3 bases at V and 1 base at J, with 4 bases between. DNA of the CDR3: TGTGCCAGCAGTTTTGGTTCTGGGGCCAACGTCCTGACTTTC. Translation gives CASSFGSGANVLTF.

The chain combines TRBV29-1 with TRBJ1-3; 7 bases agree with TRBD1. The germline V gene encodes CDR1 SQVTM and CDR2 ANQGSEA. This CDR3 is built from 13 residues. V was pared by 6 bases and J by 2 bases, with 4 bases of the junction left unmatched. For the CDR3, the DNA is TGCAGCGTGGAGACAGGGACTGGAAACACCATATATTTT. As protein: CSVETGTGNTIYF. The full variable domain, rest sourced from reference TRBV29-1 and TRBJ1-3, is SAVISQKPSRDICQRGTSLTIQCQVDSQVTMMFWYRQQPGQSLTLIATANQGSEATYESGFVIDKFPISRPNLTFSTLTVSNMSPEDSSIYLCSVETGTGNTIYFGEGSWLTVV.

This chain connects TRBV12-2 to TRBJ2-2. TRBV12-2 is annotated as a pseudogene. The CDR3 consists of 19 residues. The DNA of the CDR3 is TGTGCAAGTCGCTTCGACATACGCAAGAGGCTCGCGAACACCGGGGAGCTGTTTTTT. Amino acid sequence: CASRFDIRKRLANTGELFF.

J is TRBJ1-4 and V is TRBV5-6; no clear D. Deletions cut 5 bases from V and 4 bases from J, with 9 bases between. The CDR3 extends over 13 amino acids. The germline V gene encodes CDR1 SGHDT and CDR2 YYEEEE. Here the CDR3 reads CASSRDHNEKLFF. Written as DNA, the CDR3 is TGTGCCAGCAGTCGGGATCATAATGAAAAACTGTTTTTT.

Comments on this clone: Additional DNA sequences in this sample encode the identical CDR3. The chain links TRBV27 to TRBJ2-2; D is uncertain. V gave up 0 bases and J gave up 5 bases, with 4 bases separating them. Germline V gene sequence: CDR1 MNHEY, CDR2 SMNVEV (reference sequence). This CDR3 spans 13 amino acids. Here the CDR3 DNA reads TGTGCCAGCAGTTTATCGGGAACCGGGGAGCTGTTTTTT. It encodes CASSLSGTGELFF.